This T cell receptor beta chain was identified during a study of monozygotic twins with inflammatory bowel disease. Broader study findings: IBD patients carried less diverse TCRbeta repertoires (inverse Simpson) than healthy co-twins. Patients received differing immunosuppressive treatments, which may have added variability to their repertoires.

A word on this clonotype: Its cognate antigen is unknown.

Each TCR library consumed about 4,000 ng of total RNA. TCRdb reprocessed the 5' RACE reads, keeping one entry per CDR3 protein, no DNA. The sample totals roughly 160,000 distinct CDR3 sequences. The CDR3 is made up of 14 amino acids. Germline-derived CDR1 and CDR2 are SGHAT and FQNNGV. Sequencing was carried out using blood. This receptor was taken from a human donor with ulcerative colitis or Crohn's disease, or a healthy co-twin of an affected twin (not recorded which). The chain employs TRBV11-2 and TRBJ1-1; checking the TCRdb D call of TRBD1 is not possible without DNA. The CDR3 reads CASSLEPGVAEAFF.